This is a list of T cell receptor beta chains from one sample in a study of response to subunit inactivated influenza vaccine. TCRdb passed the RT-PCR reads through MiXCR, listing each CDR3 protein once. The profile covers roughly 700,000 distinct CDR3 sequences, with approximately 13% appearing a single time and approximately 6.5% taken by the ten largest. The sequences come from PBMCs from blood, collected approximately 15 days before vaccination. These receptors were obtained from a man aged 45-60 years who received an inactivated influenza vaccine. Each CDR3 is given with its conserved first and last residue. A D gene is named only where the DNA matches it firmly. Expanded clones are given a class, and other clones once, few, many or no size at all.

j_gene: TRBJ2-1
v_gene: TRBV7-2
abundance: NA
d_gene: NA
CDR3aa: CASSLAIDEQFF
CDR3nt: TGTGCCAGCAGCTTAGCTATCGATGAGCAGTTCTTC

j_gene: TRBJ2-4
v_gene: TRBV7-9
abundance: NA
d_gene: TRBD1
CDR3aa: CASSAGTANIQYF
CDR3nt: TGTGCCAGCAGCGCCGGGACAGCAAACATTCAGTACTTC

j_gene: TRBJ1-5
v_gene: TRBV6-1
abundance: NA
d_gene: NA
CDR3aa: CASRTGSANQPQHF
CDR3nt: TGTGCCAGCAGAACCGGGTCAGCCAATCAGCCCCAGCATTTT

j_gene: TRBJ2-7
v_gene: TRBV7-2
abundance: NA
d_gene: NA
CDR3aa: CASSFGYGRGSYEQYF
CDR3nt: TGTGCCAGCAGCTTCGGGTACGGGAGAGGATCCTACGAGCAGTACTTC

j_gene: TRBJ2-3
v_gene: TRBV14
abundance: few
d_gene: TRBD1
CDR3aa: CASSQVGGTGIVDTQYF
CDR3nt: TGTGCCAGCAGCCAAGTAGGTGGGACAGGGATCGTGGATACGCAGTATTTT

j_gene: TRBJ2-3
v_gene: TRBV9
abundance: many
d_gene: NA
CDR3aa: CASSVGGASTDTQYF
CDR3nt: TGTGCCAGCAGTGTAGGCGGAGCTAGCACAGATACGCAGTATTTT

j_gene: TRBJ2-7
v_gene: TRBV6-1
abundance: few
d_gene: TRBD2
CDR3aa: CASSEGGATRRTSVYEQYF
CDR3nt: TGTGCCAGCAGTGAAGGAGGGGCAACAAGGAGGACTAGCGTCTACGAGCAGTACTTC

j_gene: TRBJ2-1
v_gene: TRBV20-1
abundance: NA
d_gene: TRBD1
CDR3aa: CSAKDRGRSNEQFF
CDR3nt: TGCAGTGCAAAGGACAGGGGGCGAAGCAATGAGCAGTTCTTC

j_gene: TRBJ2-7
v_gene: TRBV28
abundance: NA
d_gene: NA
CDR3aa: CASSLPPPGQQYF
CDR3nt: TGTGCCAGCAGTTTACCCCCGCCGGGGCAGCAGTACTTC

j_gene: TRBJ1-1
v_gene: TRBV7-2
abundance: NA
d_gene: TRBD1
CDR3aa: CASSLGSRTGEAFF
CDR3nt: TGTGCCAGCAGCTTAGGGTCCCGGACAGGGGAAGCTTTCTTT

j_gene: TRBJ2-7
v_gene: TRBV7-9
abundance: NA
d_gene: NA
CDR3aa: CASSLSGLVEEQYF
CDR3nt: TGTGCCAGCAGCTTATCGGGGCTAGTGGAGGAGCAGTACTTC

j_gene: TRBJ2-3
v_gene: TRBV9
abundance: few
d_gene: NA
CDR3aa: CASSVSGPPTDTQYF
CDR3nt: TGTGCCAGCAGCGTCTCGGGGCCGCCCACAGATACGCAGTATTTT

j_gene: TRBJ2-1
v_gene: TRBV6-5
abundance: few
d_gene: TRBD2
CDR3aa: CASSYSGLAGGKQFF
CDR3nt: TGTGCCAGCAGTTACTCGGGACTAGCGGGAGGGAAGCAGTTCTTC

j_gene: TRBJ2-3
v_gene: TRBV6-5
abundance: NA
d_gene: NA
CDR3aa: CASSYKWSLEWDTQYF
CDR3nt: TGTGCCAGCAGTTACAAGTGGTCCCTCGAGTGGGATACGCAGTATTTT

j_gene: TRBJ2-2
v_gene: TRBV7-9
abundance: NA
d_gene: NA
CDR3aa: CASGGGPHTGELFF
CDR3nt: TGTGCCAGCGGTGGGGGTCCGCACACCGGGGAGCTGTTTTTT

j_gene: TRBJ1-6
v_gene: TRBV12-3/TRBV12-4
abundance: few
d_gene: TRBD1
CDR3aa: CASSKTGGASPLHF
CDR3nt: TGTGCCAGCAGCAAGACAGGGGGCGCTTCACCCCTCCACTTT

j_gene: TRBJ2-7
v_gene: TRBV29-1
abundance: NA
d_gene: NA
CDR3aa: CSVVFGEQYF
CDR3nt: TGCAGCGTTGTTTTCGGGGAGCAGTACTTC

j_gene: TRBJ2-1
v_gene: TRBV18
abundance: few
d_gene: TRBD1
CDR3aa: CASSQFEAGGNRFF
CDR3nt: TGTGCCAGCTCACAGTTTGAGGCAGGGGGCAACCGGTTCTTC

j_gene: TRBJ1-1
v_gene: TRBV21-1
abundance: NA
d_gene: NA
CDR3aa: CASSKGSDRGRTMNTEAFF
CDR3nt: TGTGCCAGCAGCAAAGGTTCGGACAGGGGGCGTACAATGAACACTGAAGCTTTCTTT

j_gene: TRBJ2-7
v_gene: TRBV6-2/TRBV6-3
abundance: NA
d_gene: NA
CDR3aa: CASSYSLQAIFYEQYF
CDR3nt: TGTGCCAGCAGTTACTCTTTGCAGGCGATCTTCTACGAGCAGTACTTC

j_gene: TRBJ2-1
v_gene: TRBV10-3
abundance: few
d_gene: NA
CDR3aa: CAISESGQGNNEQFF
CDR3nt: TGTGCCATCAGTGAGTCGGGACAAGGGAACAATGAGCAGTTCTTC

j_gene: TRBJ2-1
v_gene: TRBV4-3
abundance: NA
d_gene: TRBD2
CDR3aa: CASSQAGVAGGGDEQFF
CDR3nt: TGCGCCAGCAGCCAAGCGGGAGTAGCGGGAGGGGGCGATGAGCAGTTCTTC

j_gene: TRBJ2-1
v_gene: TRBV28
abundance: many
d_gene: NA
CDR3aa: CASSFGGRRGEQFF
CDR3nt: TGTGCCAGCAGTTTCGGTGGGAGAAGGGGTGAGCAGTTCTTC

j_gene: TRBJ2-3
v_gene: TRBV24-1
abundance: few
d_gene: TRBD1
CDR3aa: CATSSGGFSTDTQYF
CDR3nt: TGTGCCACCAGTTCAGGGGGCTTCAGCACAGATACGCAGTATTTT